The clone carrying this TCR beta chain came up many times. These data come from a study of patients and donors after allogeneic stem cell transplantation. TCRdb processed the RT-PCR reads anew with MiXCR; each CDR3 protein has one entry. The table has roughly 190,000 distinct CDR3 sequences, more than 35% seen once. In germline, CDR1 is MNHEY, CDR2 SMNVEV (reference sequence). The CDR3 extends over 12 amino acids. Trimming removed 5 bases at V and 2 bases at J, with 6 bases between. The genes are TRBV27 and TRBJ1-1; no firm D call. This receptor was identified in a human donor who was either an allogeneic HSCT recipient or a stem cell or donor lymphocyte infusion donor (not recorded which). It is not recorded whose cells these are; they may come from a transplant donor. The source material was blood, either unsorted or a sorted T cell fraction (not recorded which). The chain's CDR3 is CASSAVNTEAFF. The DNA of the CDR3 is TGTGCCAGCAGTGCGGTTAACACTGAAGCTTTCTTT.